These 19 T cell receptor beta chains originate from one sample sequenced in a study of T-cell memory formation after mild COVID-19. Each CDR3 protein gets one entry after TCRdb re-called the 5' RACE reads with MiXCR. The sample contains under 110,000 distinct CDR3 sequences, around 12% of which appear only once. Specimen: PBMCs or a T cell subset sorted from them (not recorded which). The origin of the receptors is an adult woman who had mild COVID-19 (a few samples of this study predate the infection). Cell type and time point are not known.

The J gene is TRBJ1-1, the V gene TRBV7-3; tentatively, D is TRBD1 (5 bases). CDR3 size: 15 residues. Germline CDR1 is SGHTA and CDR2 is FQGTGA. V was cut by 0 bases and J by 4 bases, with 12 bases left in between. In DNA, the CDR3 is TGTGCCAGCAGCTTAACGGCAAGGGGAACCACTGAAGCTTTCTTT. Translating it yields CASSLTARGTTEAFF. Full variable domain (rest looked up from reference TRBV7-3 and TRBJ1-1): GAGVSQTPSNKVTEKGKYVELRCDPISGHTALYWYRQSLGQGPEFLIYFQGTGAADDSGLPNDRFFAVRPEGSVSTLKIQRTERGDSAVYLCASSLTARGTTEAFFGQGTRLTVV.

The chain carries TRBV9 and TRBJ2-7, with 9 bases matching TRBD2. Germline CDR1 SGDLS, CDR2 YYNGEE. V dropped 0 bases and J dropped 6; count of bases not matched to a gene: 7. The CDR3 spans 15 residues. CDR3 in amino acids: CASSVAGSGRLEQYF. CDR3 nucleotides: TGTGCCAGCAGCGTAGCCGGTAGCGGGAGACTCGAGCAGTACTTC.

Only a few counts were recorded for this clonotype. The CDR3 is CASSVGTNEQYF. The CDR3 bases are TGTGCCAGCAGCGTCGGGACAAACGAGCAGTACTTC. The V call is TRBV7-9, the J call TRBJ2-7, with a tentative D call TRBD1 (6 bases). The CDR3 totals 12 residues. CDR1 SEHNR and CDR2 FQNEAQ come from the germline V gene (reference sequence). V was pared by 5 bases and J by 5 bases, with 10 bases between. The whole variable domain, remainder taken from reference TRBV7-9 and TRBJ2-7, is DTGVSQNPRHKITKRGQNVTFRCDPISEHNRLYWYRQTLGQGPEFLTYFQNEAQLEKSRLLSDRFSAERPKGSFSTLEIQRTEQGDSAMYLCASSVGTNEQYFGPGTRLTVT.

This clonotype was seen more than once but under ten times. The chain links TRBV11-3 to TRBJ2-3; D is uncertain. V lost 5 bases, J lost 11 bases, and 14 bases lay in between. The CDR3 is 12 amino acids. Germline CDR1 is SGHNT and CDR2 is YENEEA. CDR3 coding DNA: TGTGCCAGCAGCCCCCCCTGGGGTGAGCAGTATTTT. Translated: CASSPPWGEQYF.

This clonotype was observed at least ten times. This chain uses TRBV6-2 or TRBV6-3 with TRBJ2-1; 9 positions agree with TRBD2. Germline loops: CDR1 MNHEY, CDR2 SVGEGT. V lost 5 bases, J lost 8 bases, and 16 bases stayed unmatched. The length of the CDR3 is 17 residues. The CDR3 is CASSREPGTSWEDEQFF. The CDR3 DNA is TGTGCCAGCAGTCGTGAACCCGGGACTAGCTGGGAGGATGAGCAGTTCTTC.

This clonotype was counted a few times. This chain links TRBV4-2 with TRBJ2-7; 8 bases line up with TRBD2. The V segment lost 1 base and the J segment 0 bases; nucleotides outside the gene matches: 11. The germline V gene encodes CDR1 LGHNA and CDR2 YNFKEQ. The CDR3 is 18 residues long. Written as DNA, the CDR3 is TGTGCCAGCAGCCAAGGTGCTTTACCGAGCGGGAGCTCCTACGAGCAGTACTTC. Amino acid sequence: CASSQGALPSGSSYEQYF.

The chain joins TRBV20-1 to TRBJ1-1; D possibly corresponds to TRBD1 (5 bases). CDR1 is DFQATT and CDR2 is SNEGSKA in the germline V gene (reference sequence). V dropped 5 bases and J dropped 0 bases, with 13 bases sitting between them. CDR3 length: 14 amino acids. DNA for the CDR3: TGCAGTGCTCATAAACAGGCTCTGAACACTGAAGCTTTCTTT. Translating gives CSAHKQALNTEAFF.

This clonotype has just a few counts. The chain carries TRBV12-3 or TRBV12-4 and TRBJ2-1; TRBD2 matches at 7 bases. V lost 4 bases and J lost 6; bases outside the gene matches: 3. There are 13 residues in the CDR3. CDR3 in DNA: TGTGCCAGCAGTTCCGGGACTACCAATGAGCAGTTCTTC. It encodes CASSSGTTNEQFF.

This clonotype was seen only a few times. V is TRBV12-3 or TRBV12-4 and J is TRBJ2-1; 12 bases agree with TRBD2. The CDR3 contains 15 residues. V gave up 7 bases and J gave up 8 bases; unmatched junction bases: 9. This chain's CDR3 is CASITSGRIRDEQFF. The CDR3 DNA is TGTGCCAGCATTACTAGCGGGAGGATTAGGGATGAGCAGTTCTTC.

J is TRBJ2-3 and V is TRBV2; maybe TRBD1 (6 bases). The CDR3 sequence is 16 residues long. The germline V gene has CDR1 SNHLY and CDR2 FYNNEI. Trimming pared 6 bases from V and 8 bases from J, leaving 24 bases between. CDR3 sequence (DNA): TGTGCCAGCAGGGTACTTACTAGTCAAGCCAGGGGTACGCAGTATTTT. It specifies CASRVLTSQARGTQYF.

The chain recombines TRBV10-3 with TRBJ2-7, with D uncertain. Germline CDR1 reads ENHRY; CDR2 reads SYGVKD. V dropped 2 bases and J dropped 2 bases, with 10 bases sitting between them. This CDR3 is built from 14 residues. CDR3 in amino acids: CAISEVGITYEQYF. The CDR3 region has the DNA TGTGCCATCAGTGAGGTAGGGATCACCTACGAGCAGTACTTC.

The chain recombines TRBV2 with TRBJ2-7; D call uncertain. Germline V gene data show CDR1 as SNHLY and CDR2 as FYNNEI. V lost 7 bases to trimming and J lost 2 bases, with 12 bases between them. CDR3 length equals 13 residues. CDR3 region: CASTPHQTYEQYF. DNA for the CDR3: TGTGCCAGCACACCACACCAAACCTACGAGCAGTACTTC.

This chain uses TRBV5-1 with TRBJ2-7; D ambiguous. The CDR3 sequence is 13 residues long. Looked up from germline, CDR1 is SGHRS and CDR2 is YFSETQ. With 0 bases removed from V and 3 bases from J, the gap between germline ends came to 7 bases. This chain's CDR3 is CASSLDAHYEQYF. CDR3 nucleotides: TGCGCCAGCAGCTTGGACGCCCACTACGAGCAGTACTTC.

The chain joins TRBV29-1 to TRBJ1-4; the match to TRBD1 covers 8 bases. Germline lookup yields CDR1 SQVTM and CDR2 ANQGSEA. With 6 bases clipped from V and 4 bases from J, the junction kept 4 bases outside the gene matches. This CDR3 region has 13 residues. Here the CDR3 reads CSVATGVNEKLFF. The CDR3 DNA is TGCAGCGTCGCGACAGGGGTTAATGAAAAACTGTTTTTT.

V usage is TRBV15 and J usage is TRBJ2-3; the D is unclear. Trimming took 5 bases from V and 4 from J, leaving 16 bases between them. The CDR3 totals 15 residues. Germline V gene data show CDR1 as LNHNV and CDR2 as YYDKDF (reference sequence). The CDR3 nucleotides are TGTGCCACCAGCCCCGAACGGTCATCCGCAGATACGCAGTATTTT. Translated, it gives CATSPERSSADTQYF.

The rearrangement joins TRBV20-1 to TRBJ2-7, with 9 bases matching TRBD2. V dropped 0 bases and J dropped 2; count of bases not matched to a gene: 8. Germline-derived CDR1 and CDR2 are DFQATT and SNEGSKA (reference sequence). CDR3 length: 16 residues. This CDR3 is CSARDRASGDPYEQYF. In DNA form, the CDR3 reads TGCAGTGCTAGAGACAGAGCTAGCGGGGACCCCTACGAGCAGTACTTC.

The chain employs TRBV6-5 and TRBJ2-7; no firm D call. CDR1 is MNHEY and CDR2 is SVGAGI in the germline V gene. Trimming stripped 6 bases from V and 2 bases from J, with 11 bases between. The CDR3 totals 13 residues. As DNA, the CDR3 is TGTGCCAGCAGCAATGGGCCGACCTACGAGCAGTACTTC. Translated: CASSNGPTYEQYF.

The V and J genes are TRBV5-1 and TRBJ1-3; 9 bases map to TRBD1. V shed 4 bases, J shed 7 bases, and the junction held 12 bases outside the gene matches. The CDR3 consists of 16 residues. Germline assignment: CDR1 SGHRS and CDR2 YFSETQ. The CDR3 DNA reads TGCGCCAGCAGCATGGGGGACAGGGAGTTTCGTAACACCATATATTTT. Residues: CASSMGDREFRNTIYF.

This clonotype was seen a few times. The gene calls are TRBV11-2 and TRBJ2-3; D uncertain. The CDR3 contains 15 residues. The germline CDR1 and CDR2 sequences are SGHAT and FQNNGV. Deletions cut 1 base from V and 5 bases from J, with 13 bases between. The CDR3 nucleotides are TGTGCCAGCAGCTTAGCTGGGAATCAGCTAGATACGCAGTATTTT. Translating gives CASSLAGNQLDTQYF.